This TCR beta chain stems from a study of cytomegalovirus exposure and HLA in healthy donors. Overall study findings and caveats: In presence/absence analyses, roughly uniform sequencing depth across donors was assumed. For most TCR beta V segments, an earlier analysis put the productive rate at about 87% or about 30% of the time.

On this clone: The antigen is unknown.

Germline CDR1 and CDR2: SGHAT and FQNNGV. V lost 4 bases and J lost 5; bases outside the gene matches: 4. The CDR3 extends over 13 amino acids. This PCR relied on a set of 60 Vbeta primers and 13 Jbeta primers. TCRdb keeps only in-frame clones here, not all; method: immunoSEQ multiplex PCR. This sample has tens of thousands of clones; roughly two thirds occur once, and the top ten carry 5% to 6.5%. The sample was PBMCs. This clonotype was obtained from a woman in her 30s in good health and CMV-seronegative. The chain combines TRBV11-2 with TRBJ2-5; 7 bases agree with TRBD1. The CDR3: CASSSGQLETQYF. The CDR3 nucleotides read TGTGCCAGCAGCTCGGGACAGTTGGAGACCCAGTACTTC.